Reported below is one TCR beta chain. Seattle researchers signed up patients amid active infection and tracked them longitudinally. Profiling relied on immunoSEQ multiplex PCR, and the TCRdb table lists in-frame clones only, not all of them. The sample lists about 270,000 clones, roughly nine tenths occurring once. The sample belongs to a study of blood T cell repertoires in COVID-19. Study overall: Specimens from acute and convalescent COVID-19 originated in the United States, Italy and Spain. Sample material is recorded as cDNA or gDNA derived from T cells, B-cell-depleted T cells, or PBMCs.

Germline lookup yields CDR1 MNHEY and CDR2 SVGAGI. The CDR3 loop spans 13 amino acids. The V end was cut by 6 bases, the J end by 1 base, with 8 bases between. The material sequenced was peripheral blood. This TCR was sampled from a young woman with COVID-19, enrolled during active disease. The V call is TRBV6-5, the J call TRBJ2-3, with D unclear. The chain's CDR3 is CASRDLGTDTQYF. DNA for the CDR3: TGTGCCAGCAGAGATCTAGGCACAGATACGCAGTATTTT.